The entry below gives a single T cell receptor beta chain sequence along with its context. The antigen remains undetermined. Its ends do not fully match the called genes, so a read error is possible. An input of about 0.45 to 1 ug of RNA was subjected to reverse transcription using random hexamers. TCRdb re-derived calls from the immunoSEQ multiplex PCR reads in MiXCR, one entry per CDR3 protein. The repertoire includes 150,000 to 200,000 distinct CDR3 sequences, roughly 91% of them detected once, and about 0.1% sits in the top ten. Negative isolation was used for CD8+ and CD4+ T cells, and FACS enrichment was applied to TEMRA cells. The data derive from a study of CD8 T cells in Susac syndrome. Study-wide results and caveats: Clonal expansion was not observed in the Susac syndrome CD4+ T cell repertoires.

CDR3 size: 12 residues. The germline CDR1 and CDR2 sequences are SGHDT and YYEEEE. The chain links TRBV5-6 to TRBJ1-1, with TRBD1 as a possible D gene (5 bases). The sample taken for sequencing was CD4+ T cells from PBMCs. The receptor was derived from a human donor with Susac syndrome. The CDR3 reads CASSLQDTEVFF. The CDR3 nucleotides are TGTGCCAGCAGCTTGCAGGACACTGAAGTTTTCTTT.